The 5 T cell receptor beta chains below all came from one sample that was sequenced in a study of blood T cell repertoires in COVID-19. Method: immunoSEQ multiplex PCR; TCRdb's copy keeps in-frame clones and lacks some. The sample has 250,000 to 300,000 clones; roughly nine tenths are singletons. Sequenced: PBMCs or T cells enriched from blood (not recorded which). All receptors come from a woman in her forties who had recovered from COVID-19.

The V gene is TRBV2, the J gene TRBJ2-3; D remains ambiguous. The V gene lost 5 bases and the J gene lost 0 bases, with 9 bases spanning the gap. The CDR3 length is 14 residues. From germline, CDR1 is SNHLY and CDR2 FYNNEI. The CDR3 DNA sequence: TGTGCCAGCAGTAAGACTCTCAGCACAGATACGCAGTATTTT. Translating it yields CASSKTLSTDTQYF. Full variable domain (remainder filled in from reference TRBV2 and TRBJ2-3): EPEVTQTPSHQVTQMGQEVILRCVPISNHLYFYWYRQILGQKVEFLVSFYNNEISEKSEIFDDQFSVERPDGSNFTLKIRSTKLEDSAMYFCASSKTLSTDTQYFGPGTRLTVL.

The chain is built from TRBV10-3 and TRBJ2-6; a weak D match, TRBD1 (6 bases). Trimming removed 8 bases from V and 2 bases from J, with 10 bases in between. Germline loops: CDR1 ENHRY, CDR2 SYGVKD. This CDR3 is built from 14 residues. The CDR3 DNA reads TGTGCCATCGGGTCAGGGGCTGGGGCCAACGTCCTGACTTTC. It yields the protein CAIGSGAGANVLTF.

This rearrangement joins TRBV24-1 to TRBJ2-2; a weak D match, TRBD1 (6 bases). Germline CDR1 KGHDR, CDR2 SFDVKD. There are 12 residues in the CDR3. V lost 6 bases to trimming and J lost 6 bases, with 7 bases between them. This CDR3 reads CATSRGSGELFF. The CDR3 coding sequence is TGTGCCACCAGTAGGGGGTCCGGGGAGCTGTTTTTT.

The CDR3 bases are TGCAGCGTTGACAGTTACAATGAGCAGTTCTTC. It yields the protein CSVDSYNEQFF. This chain joins TRBV29-1 and TRBJ2-1, with D uncertain. The CDR3 loop spans 11 amino acids. Germline lookup yields CDR1 SQVTM and CDR2 ANQGSEA. The ends were cut back, 3 bases at V and 4 bases at J, with 4 bases in the middle.

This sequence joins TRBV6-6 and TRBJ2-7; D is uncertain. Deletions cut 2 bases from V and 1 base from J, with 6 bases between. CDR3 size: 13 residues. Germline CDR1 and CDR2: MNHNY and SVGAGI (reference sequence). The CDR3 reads CASSYVGSYEQYF. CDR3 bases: TGTGCCAGCAGTTACGTCGGGTCCTACGAGCAGTACTTC.